This T cell receptor beta chain was obtained from a study of OX40 agonist ivuxolimab in advanced cancers. About the full investigation: Ivuxolimab was a fully human IgG2 agonistic monoclonal antibody targeting the costimulatory receptor OX40 (CD134). Intravenous ivuxolimab was administered to patients every 2 weeks at six dose levels: 0.01, 0.1, 0.3, 1.5, 3 and 10 mg/kg. Among the roughly 50 dose-escalation patients, roughly 20 had hepatocellular carcinoma, around 15 melanoma, 9 renal cell carcinoma and 9 head and neck cancer. A male proportion of roughly 85% and a mean age of approximately 55 years, ranging from 23 to 79, were recorded for the dose-escalation cohort. Prior anti-PD-1, anti-PD-L1 or anti-CTLA-4 therapy was permitted, and 40% of dose-escalation patients had received checkpoint inhibitors. Partial responses occurred in three dose-escalation patients: two with cutaneous melanoma and one with hepatocellular carcinoma. The purpose of peripheral TCRbeta sequencing was to test whether ivuxolimab changed TCR sequence diversity and led to clonal T-cell expansion. The paper covers the monotherapy dose-escalation part of the phase I ivuxolimab trial, which included N ≈ 57 patients. Points the paper makes about the study in general: The antigen specificity of the peripheral T cells that underwent clonal expansion was not determined. At doses of 0.1 to 3.0 mg/kg, clonal expansion of both CD4+ and CD8+ blood T cells was observed from baseline to week 6. In partial responders in the 0.1-3.0 mg/kg groups, normalized peripheral clonal expansion was found to be among the lowest, especially among CD8+ T cells. Low levels of normalized T-cell clonal expansion were also seen in some patients who did not respond. On average, CD8+ T cells showed more expanded clones than CD4+ T cells after ivuxolimab.

The trial excluded patients who had a history of autoimmune disease or were on systemic immunosuppression. Peripheral blood for TCR sequencing was drawn from every dose cohort at baseline, at cycle 4 day 1 and at cycle 7 day 1. The samples were taken from a phase I, first-in-human, multicenter, open-label dose-escalation trial of ivuxolimab. Adults with locally advanced or metastatic head and neck squamous cell, hepatocellular, melanoma or renal cell carcinoma were enrolled in the trial. Before TCR sequencing, CD4+ T cells and CD8+ T cells were sorted from peripheral blood as separate populations. The CDR3, cysteine through phenylalanine, is 15 amino acids long. Of all the DNA, just the CDR3 is kept, 45 bases in frame from base 1. The CDR1 and CDR2 encoded by the germline V gene are MNHEY and SVGAGI. A distance of 12 bases separates the germline ends of V and J, which lose 6 bases and 0 bases respectively.

Genomic DNA was isolated from the sorted cells so that the TCRbeta CDR3 region could be sequenced. The immunoSEQ Assay was used for sequencing of TCRbeta CDR3 regions. The table was pulled from immuneACCESS by TCRdb, which kept in-frame rearrangements only. Such tables lose some clones; where checked, under half of the loss comes from unresolved V genes, and the rest has no known cause. A total of approximately 45,000 clones appear in this sample, about 93% of them only once. 8% to 13% of the sample belongs to the ten largest clones. In regard to this clone: No cognate antigen has been identified for it. No much larger clone is present one base from it, and per-base qualities are unavailable.

The sequences come from CD4+ or CD8+ T cells sorted from blood, collected in a trial of the OX40 agonist ivuxolimab. The clonotype originates from an adult with an advanced solid tumor such as melanoma, head and neck, liver or kidney cancer. The chain employs TRBV6-5 and TRBJ1-3; the D gene remains uncertain. The sequenced DNA is TGTGCCAGCAGGCGCGGTCTGGTCTCTGGAAACACCATATATTTT. It specifies CASRRGLVSGNTIYF.